This passage covers 10 T cell receptor beta chains from one sample sequenced in a study of blood T cell repertoires in COVID-19 (dated by TCRdb to the early 2020s). Library generation was performed with the immunoSEQ multiplex PCR assay. TCRdb provides this immuneACCESS table in a form limited to in-frame rearrangements. Some clones are lacking; in checked studies, under half of them reflect an unresolved V gene, and why the rest are absent is not known. Present in this sample are about 180,000 clones, more than 85% of which were seen just once. The top ten hold 1.2% of the sample. Sequencing input: PBMCs or T cells enriched from blood (not recorded which). The receptors originated from a human donor with acute COVID-19. The donor label of this sample is uncertain.

J is TRBJ2-1 and V is TRBV12-3 or TRBV12-4; D is possibly TRBD2 (6 bases). Trimming stripped 8 bases from V and 4 bases from J, with 12 bases between. The CDR3 consists of 13 residues. CDR3 residues: CASGPEGYNEQFF. DNA for the CDR3: TGTGCCAGCGGTCCGGAGGGGTACAATGAGCAGTTCTTC.

The V gene is TRBV19, the J gene TRBJ2-7; 10 bases align to TRBD1. Germline V gene sequence: CDR1 LNHDA, CDR2 SQIVND (reference sequence). The CDR3 covers 14 residues. The V gene end was trimmed by 5 bases and the J gene end by 5 bases; junction bases not matched to a gene: 6. The CDR3 region has the DNA TGTGCCAGTAGTTTGACAGGGGGCATCCACGAGCAGTACTTC. Translation: CASSLTGGIHEQYF. Based on the CDR3 plus reference TRBV19 and TRBJ2-7, the full variable domain is DGGITQSPKYLFRKEGQNVTLSCEQNLNHDAMYWYRQDPGQGLRLIYYSQIVNDFQKGDIAEGYSVSREKKESFPLTVTSAQKNPTAFYLCASSLTGGIHEQYFGPGTRLTVT.

This chain connects TRBV27 to TRBJ1-6, with D hard to call. The germline CDR1 and CDR2 sequences are MNHEY and SMNVEV (reference sequence). CDR3 length: 12 amino acids. V was pared by 3 bases and J by 11 bases, with 8 bases between. CDR3 nucleotide sequence: TGTGCCAGCAGTTTGTCCCGGGCACCCCTCCACTTT. Amino acids: CASSLSRAPLHF.

The V gene is TRBV6-5, the J gene TRBJ2-3; 7 nucleotides agree with TRBD1. This CDR3 contains 15 residues. Germline V lookup: CDR1 MNHEY, CDR2 SVGAGI. Unmatched junction bases numbered 11, after V lost 6 bases and J lost 5 bases. CDR3 coding DNA: TGTGCCAGCAGGAAGGGGGCAGGGAGACAAGATACGCAGTATTTT. Translating gives CASRKGAGRQDTQYF.

This clone has only one observation. The chain couples TRBV7-2 to TRBJ2-1; D unclear. The CDR3 has 14 amino acids. Trimming cost V 2 bases and J 3 bases, with 8 bases left between them. Germline CDR1 SGHTA, CDR2 FQGNSA. The chain's CDR3 is CASSLRQNYNEQFF. For the CDR3, the DNA is TGTGCCAGCAGCTTACGACAAAACTACAATGAGCAGTTCTTC.

The J gene is TRBJ1-5, the V gene TRBV27, with 8 nucleotides matching TRBD1. The CDR3 length is 16 residues. CDR1 is MNHEY and CDR2 is SMNVEV in the germline V gene (reference sequence). The J segment lost 6 bases and the V segment lost 0 bases, leaving 7 bases of the junction unmatched. The CDR3, as DNA: TGTGCCAGCAGTTTATCGGGGACAGGCGCCGCTCAGCCCCAGCATTTT. Translating gives CASSLSGTGAAQPQHF.

This chain joins TRBV5-1 and TRBJ1-1; 8 bases agree with TRBD1. Per the germline V gene, CDR1 is SGHRS and CDR2 is YFSETQ. J was trimmed by 5 bases and V by 4 bases; bases with no gene match: 10. The CDR3 totals 15 residues. In DNA form, the CDR3 reads TGCGCCAGCAGCCAGAACGACAGGGGCGGAACTGAAGCTTTCTTT. It translates to CASSQNDRGGTEAFF.

The DNA for the CDR3 is TGTGCCAGCAGCCCCGGAGGGGGGGGCACTGAAGCTTTCTTT. Protein product: CASSPGGGGTEAFF. The rearrangement links TRBV7-6 to TRBJ1-1; perhaps TRBD1 as D (6 bases). The CDR3 spans 14 residues. Trimming stripped 5 bases from V and 4 bases from J, with 14 bases between. CDR1 is SGHVS and CDR2 is FNYEAQ in the germline V gene.

The chain couples TRBV5-6 to TRBJ1-1; D remains unclear. CDR3 length equals 14 residues. V lost 2 bases and J lost 1, with 9 bases in between. Looked up from germline, CDR1 is SGHDT and CDR2 is YYEEEE. The CDR3 sequence: CASSFWRRNTEAFF. CDR3 in DNA: TGTGCCAGCAGCTTTTGGCGGAGGAACACTGAAGCTTTCTTT. Supplemented by reference TRBV5-6 and TRBJ1-1, the full variable domain reads DAGVTQSPTHLIKTRGQQVTLRCSPKSGHDTVSWYQQALGQGPQFIFQYYEEEERQRGNFPDRFSGHQFPNYSSELNVNALLLGDSALYLCASSFWRRNTEAFFGQGTRLTVV.

In this sample, this clone turned up once. V usage is TRBV7-8 and J usage is TRBJ2-7, with 7 nucleotides matching TRBD1. Germline-derived CDR1 and CDR2 are SGHVS and FQNEAQ. CDR3 length: 16 residues. The V and J ends lost 4 bases and 4 bases, in that order; junction bases with no gene match: 13. The CDR3 DNA is TGTGCCAGCAGCTCCCGGGGACAGCAAAGGGATTACGAGCAGTACTTC. It encodes CASSSRGQQRDYEQYF.